This T cell receptor (beta chain) was sequenced in a study of Ad26.COV2.S vaccination and SARS-CoV-2 variants. General observations from the study: Spike-specific TCR breadth was greater after Ad26.COV2.S than placebo. The breadth of spike-specific CD8+ and CD4+ T cell responses after vaccination was reportedly substantial. Total T cell responses, in the TCR breadth and depth analyses, may have been underestimated.

In its sample, this clone was seen once. Antigen: not known. Repertoires were generated with immunoSEQ multiplex PCR, while TCRdb's copy carries only in-frame clones and drops some. The sample has around 240,000 clones, around 89% seen once. The CDR3 runs 15 residues. The V end was cut by 5 bases, the J end by 0 bases, with 11 bases between. CDR1 is SGHRS and CDR2 is YFSETQ in the germline V gene. Described treatment: 19 received Ad26.COV2.S at low or high dose, single or two shots; 5 received placebo; per-sample allocation not given. Samples analyzed were those drawn on day 63 after the first vaccine or placebo injection. This person who donated was an adult of 18-55 years in Boston.

The chain employs TRBV5-1 and TRBJ2-2, with a possible D match to TRBD1 (5 bases). The sequences come from peripheral blood, collected in a trial of Ad26.COV2.S vaccine versus placebo. This clonotype originated in a person between 18 and 65 years old who received the Ad26.COV2.S COVID-19 vaccine or a placebo. The CDR3 coding sequence is TGCGCCAGCAGGCAGGGTGGCCCGAACACCGGGGAGCTGTTTTTT. Translating gives CASRQGGPNTGELFF.